One and the same sample provided the 26 T cell receptor beta chains below, sequenced in a study of shared clonotypes between healthy human individuals. TCRdb's table, derived via immunoSEQ multiplex PCR, lists solely in-frame clones and lacks some. The repertoire holds 600,000 to 750,000 clones, 80% to 95% seen once, with 34% in the top ten. The sequenced sample was memory CD8+ T cells from PBMCs. Regarding subset: CD45RO+ cells pooled with CCR7-negative TemRA cells. These receptors came from a man aged 18 to 29 in good health. Some clones in this sample may be carry-over from other donors' samples.

Concerning this clone: The same CDR3 arises from other DNA sequences in this sample as well. V usage is TRBV4-1 and J usage is TRBJ2-2; 7 bases line up with TRBD1. The V and J ends lost 1 base and 1 base, in that order; junction bases with no gene match: 0. Germline CDR1 MGHRA, CDR2 YSYEKL. There are 15 residues in the CDR3. CDR3 in DNA: TGCGCCAGCAGCCAAGGACAGGGGAACACCGGGGAGCTGTTTTTT. Amino acid sequence: CASSQGQGNTGELFF.

CDR3 sequence: CASSEAFQGGGQPQHF. The CDR3 DNA sequence: TGTGCCAGCAGTGAAGCGTTCCAGGGAGGGGGTCAGCCCCAGCATTTT. The V gene is TRBV6-1, the J gene TRBJ1-5; D perhaps matches TRBD1 (6 bases). Per germline, CDR1 MNHNS and CDR2 SASEGT. CDR3 length: 16 residues. V lost 0 bases and J 6 bases, leaving 15 bases between the germline ends.

This rearrangement joins TRBV6-4 to TRBJ2-3; 9 bases map to TRBD2. V lost 5 bases and J lost 2; bases outside the gene matches: 5. CDR3 size: 15 residues. The germline gives CDR1 MRHNA, CDR2 SNTAGT. The CDR3 nucleotides are TGTGCCAGCAGTAAGACTAGCGGATTCACAGATACGCAGTATTTT. Translating gives CASSKTSGFTDTQYF.

This chain links TRBV7-9 with TRBJ2-3; 7 positions agree with TRBD2. J gave up 3 bases and V 1 base, and 1 base lay outside the gene matches. This CDR3 has 14 amino acids. The germline gives CDR1 SEHNR, CDR2 FQNEAQ (reference sequence). The CDR3 nucleotides are TGTGCCAGCAGCTTAGGCGGGAGAACAGATACGCAGTATTTT. Translation: CASSLGGRTDTQYF.

In its sample, this clone was seen a few times. This chain joins TRBV10-3 and TRBJ2-5; 11 bases align to TRBD2. Germline CDR1 and CDR2: ENHRY and SYGVKD. The CDR3 has 16 residues. V lost 3 bases and J lost 5; bases outside the gene matches: 8. The CDR3 region is CAISDYLAGGVETQYF. The CDR3 DNA reads as TGTGCCATCAGTGATTATCTAGCGGGAGGAGTGGAGACCCAGTACTTC.

The chain combines TRBV9 with TRBJ2-1; D not certain. This CDR3 has 16 amino acids. Trimming took 0 bases from V and 5 from J, leaving 15 bases between them. Germline V lookup: CDR1 SGDLS, CDR2 YYNGEE. The DNA for the CDR3 is TGTGCCAGCAGCGTAGCCCCCCTCGAAGGCCACAATGAGCAGTTCTTC. Residues: CASSVAPLEGHNEQFF.

The chain couples TRBV25-1 to TRBJ1-1, with 9 bases matching TRBD1. CDR1 and CDR2 (germline): MGHDK, SYGVNS. V was clipped by 4 bases and J by 5 bases; unmatched bases: 8. CDR3 length equals 15 residues. CDR3 in amino acids: CASSGTGGGGTEAFF. CDR3 coding DNA: TGTGCCAGCAGTGGTACAGGGGGCGGCGGTACTGAAGCTTTCTTT.

The chain uses TRBV5-1 and TRBJ2-3, with 8 bases matching TRBD2. The trim removed 0 bases at V and 1 base at J, leaving 1 base unmatched. In germline, CDR1 is SGHRS, CDR2 YFSETQ. The CDR3 runs 15 residues. For the CDR3, the DNA is TGCGCCAGCAGCTTGGCGGGAGGGCGCACAGATACGCAGTATTTT. Translated, it gives CASSLAGGRTDTQYF.

The gene calls are TRBV14 and TRBJ2-1, with 12 positions matching TRBD2. The junction had 9 bases not matched to a gene; V was cut back by 3 bases and J by 0 bases. The CDR3 extends over 19 amino acids. CDR1 SGHDN and CDR2 FVKESK come from the germline V gene. This CDR3 is CASSQYGLAGHFSYNEQFF. In nucleotides, the CDR3 is TGTGCCAGCAGCCAGTACGGACTAGCGGGACATTTCTCCTACAATGAGCAGTTCTTC.

Comment on this clone: A junction end diverges from the germline sequence, so it may reflect a read error. The CDR3 nucleotides are TGTGCCAGCAGCGTAGGGACTAGCGGGAGCCCCTACGAGCAGTACTTC. Translation gives CASSVGTSGSPYEQYF. This chain links TRBV13 with TRBJ2-7; 14 positions agree with TRBD2. Per germline, CDR1 PRHDT and CDR2 FYEKMQ (reference sequence). This CDR3 contains 16 residues.

The rearrangement uses TRBV2 and TRBJ2-1, with no clear D. This CDR3 has 16 amino acids. With 2 bases removed from V and 0 bases from J, the gap between germline ends came to 11 bases. Germline V gene sequence: CDR1 SNHLY, CDR2 FYNNEI. CDR3 in amino acids: CASSERRLSSYNEQFF. The CDR3 DNA reads TGTGCCAGCAGTGAACGGAGATTGAGCTCCTACAATGAGCAGTTCTTC.

Regarding this clone: One end of the junction fails to match germline, which may point to a read error. The chain uses TRBV9 and TRBJ2-1; D is possibly TRBD2 (6 bases). Germline loops: CDR1 SGDLS, CDR2 YYNGEE. The CDR3 is 14 residues long. The CDR3 nucleotides are TGTGCCAGCAGCGCCAGACTAGGCTACGATGAGCAGTTCTTC. It specifies CASSARLGYDEQFF.

The chain couples TRBV10-3 to TRBJ2-2, with TRBD2 identical over 9 bases. Trimming removed 0 bases from V and 10 bases from J; junction bases left unmatched: 27. This CDR3 contains 22 residues. The germline gives CDR1 ENHRY, CDR2 SYGVKD. DNA for the CDR3: TGTGCCATCAGTGAGTCTCTTTTAGTCCGAATCCGCCGGCTAGCGGGATCAGAGGAGCTGTTTTTT. Its protein is CAISESLLVRIRRLAGSEELFF.

The chain has TRBV9 and TRBJ1-4; 7 bases line up with TRBD1. The V segment lost 4 bases and the J segment 3 bases; nucleotides outside the gene matches: 6. The length of the CDR3 is 15 residues. Germline CDR1 reads SGDLS; CDR2 reads YYNGEE. CDR3 amino acids: CASSPNRGSNEKLFF. The CDR3 bases are TGTGCCAGCAGCCCCAACAGGGGTTCTAATGAAAAACTGTTTTTT.

This chain joins TRBV28 and TRBJ1-2; the D gene is possibly TRBD1 (6 bases). CDR1 and CDR2 from the germline V gene are MDHEN and SYDVKM. This CDR3 region has 15 residues. V was trimmed by 5 bases and J by 3 bases, leaving 16 bases between them. The chain's CDR3 is CASSLTQTGDYGYTF. In nucleotides, the CDR3 is TGTGCCAGCAGTCTTACCCAGACAGGAGACTATGGCTACACCTTC.

CDR3 residues: CASSQERDVRYGYTF. CDR3 coding DNA: TGCGCCAGCAGCCAAGAGAGGGACGTTAGGTATGGCTACACCTTC. V is TRBV4-3 and J is TRBJ1-2, with D possibly TRBD1 on 5 matching bases. From germline, CDR1 is LGHNA and CDR2 YSLEER. V was pared by 0 bases and J by 5 bases, with 13 bases between. The CDR3 sequence is 15 residues long.

This clone came up once. The chain links TRBV7-6 to TRBJ2-1; no reliable D call. Germline values: CDR1 SGHVS, CDR2 FNYEAQ. V dropped 1 base and J dropped 2 bases, with 12 bases sitting between them. The CDR3 is 16 amino acids. CDR3 coding DNA: TGTGCCAGCAGCTTAGTGCGGCAGCAAACCTACAATGAGCAGTTCTTC. Protein sequence: CASSLVRQQTYNEQFF.

The rearrangement links TRBV2 to TRBJ2-4; D not resolved. Trimming took 6 bases from V and 15 from J, leaving 12 bases between them. The CDR3 is 10 amino acids. In germline, CDR1 is SNHLY, CDR2 FYNNEI. CDR3 nucleotides: TGTGCCAGCAGCCCGGGCGGTTGGTACTTC. Translated, it gives CASSPGGWYF. Full variable domain (remainder filled in from reference TRBV2 and TRBJ2-4): EPEVTQTPSHQVTQMGQEVILRCVPISNHLYFYWYRQILGQKVEFLVSFYNNEISEKSEIFDDQFSVERPDGSNFTLKIRSTKLEDSAMYFCASSPGGWYFGAGTRLSVL.

This clone came up a few times. The V call is TRBV10-2, the J call TRBJ1-2; D possibly corresponds to TRBD1 (6 bases). V gave up 8 bases and J gave up 4 bases, with 11 bases separating them. The germline CDR1 and CDR2 sequences are WSHSY and SAAADI. The CDR3 contains 12 residues. The CDR3 loop is CASYYRVYGYTF. CDR3 sequence (DNA): TGCGCCAGCTATTACAGGGTCTATGGCTACACCTTC.

The rearrangement uses TRBV10-1 and TRBJ2-5; unclear D gene. The end of the DNA fits TRBJ2-7 better, so the J call may be wrong. CDR3 length: 12 residues. The germline gives CDR1 WNHNN, CDR2 SYGVQD (reference sequence). CDR3 DNA sequence: TGCGCCAGCAGTGAGGGGTCCTACGAGCAGTACTTC. This encodes CASSEGSYEQYF.

This chain joins TRBV10-3 and TRBJ1-2; D gene ambiguous. The CDR3 extends over 14 amino acids. V lost 0 bases and J 4 bases, leaving 9 bases between the germline ends. Germline V gene lookup returns CDR1 ENHRY and CDR2 SYGVKD. CDR3 nucleotides: TGTGCCATCAGTGAGTCCTTCAGTTCCTATGGCTACACCTTC. This encodes CAISESFSSYGYTF.

The CDR3 sequence is CASSSRTSGSRNEQFF. CDR3 DNA sequence: TGTGCCAGCAGTTCCAGGACTAGCGGGAGTCGCAATGAGCAGTTCTTC. The chain has TRBV27 and TRBJ2-1, with 13 nucleotides matching TRBD2. The CDR3 is 16 residues long. Germline V lookup: CDR1 MNHEY, CDR2 SMNVEV (reference sequence). The trim removed 4 bases at V and 6 bases at J, leaving 6 bases unmatched.

V usage is TRBV4-1 and J usage is TRBJ2-5; D ambiguous. Between the trimmed V and J ends, which lost 0 bases and 7 bases, there was a span of 15 bases. The CDR3 contains 15 residues. Germline-derived CDR1 and CDR2 are MGHRA and YSYEKL. The CDR3 spells CASSQDRGDFGTQYF. The CDR3, as DNA: TGCGCCAGCAGCCAAGATCGCGGAGATTTCGGGACCCAGTACTTC.

Turning to this clone: This same CDR3 is encoded by further DNA sequences in the sample. The CDR3 loop is CASSYGGLNTEAFF. The CDR3 nucleotides are TGTGCCAGCAGTTACGGGGGGCTGAACACTGAAGCTTTCTTT. The chain employs TRBV27 and TRBJ1-1, with a possible D match to TRBD1 (6 bases). The V gene lost 4 bases and the J gene lost 0 bases, with 9 bases spanning the gap. Looked up from germline, CDR1 is MNHEY and CDR2 is SMNVEV (reference sequence). The CDR3 runs to 14 residues.

The rearrangement joins TRBV7-9 to TRBJ1-1, with TRBD1 matching over 7 bases. This CDR3 has 17 amino acids. Trimming took 0 bases from V and 1 from J; bases not matched to a gene: 8. In germline, CDR1 is SEHNR, CDR2 FQNEAQ (reference sequence). CDR3 residues: CASSLAGTASRNTEAFF. The CDR3 DNA reads TGTGCCAGCAGCTTAGCCGGGACAGCAAGTAGGAACACTGAAGCTTTCTTT.

The chain carries TRBV6-5 and TRBJ1-1, with a tentative D call TRBD1 (5 bases). The CDR3 sequence is 13 residues long. In germline, CDR1 is MNHEY, CDR2 SVGAGI. The V end lost 7 bases, the J end lost 3 bases, and 12 bases lay between the germline ends. CDR3 region: CASTHGAYTEAFF. The CDR3 DNA is TGTGCCAGCACCCATGGGGCATACACTGAAGCTTTCTTT.